The 18 T cell receptor beta chains below were found in one sample sequenced in a study of T cells in localized non-small cell lung cancer (dated by TCRdb to the early 2020s). The method behind the library was the immunoSEQ multiplex PCR assay. In its TCRdb copy, this immuneACCESS table keeps in-frame sequences only and misses some clones. Where compared with another copy, unresolved V genes explain less than half of these, and the others have no known cause. The sample table lists roughly 21,000 clones, roughly 87% of them with a count of one. The top ten constitute 25% to 35% of the sample. Source: peripheral blood mononuclear cells, taken before any cancer treatment. The receptors derive from a male donor aged 60 or over with stage II lung adenocarcinoma.

The chain carries TRBV7-3 and TRBJ2-1, with D unclear. Per germline, CDR1 SGHTA and CDR2 FQGTGA. Trimming removed 2 bases from V and 5 bases from J, with 7 bases in between. The CDR3 extends over 13 amino acids. CDR3 in amino acids: CASSLGVNNEQFF. DNA for the CDR3: TGTGCCAGCAGCTTAGGAGTAAACAATGAGCAGTTCTTC.

The chain joins TRBV29-1 to TRBJ2-1; the D call may be TRBD1 or TRBD2 (5 bases each). CDR3 length equals 15 residues. V dropped 4 bases and J dropped 6 bases, with 19 bases sitting between them. CDR1 is SQVTM and CDR2 is ANQGSEA in the germline V gene. The CDR3 region has the DNA TGCAGCGTTGGGAGGAAGGCCTCTGGGGGCAATGAGCAGTTCTTC. It translates to CSVGRKASGGNEQFF.

The chain has TRBV11-2 and TRBJ1-1; D is perhaps TRBD1 (6 bases). Germline CDR1 reads SGHAT; CDR2 reads FQNNGV. This CDR3 comprises 12 residues. V was shortened by 4 bases and J by 8 bases, with 11 bases between the two germline ends. The CDR3 spells CASSSTGLEAFF. DNA for the CDR3: TGTGCCAGCAGCTCAACAGGGCTAGAAGCTTTCTTT.

This clone was counted once. The rearrangement links TRBV5-1 to TRBJ2-6; D is undetermined. Trimming left V 0 bases short and J 0 bases short, with 7 bases between. The CDR3 is 16 residues long. Germline V gene data show CDR1 as SGHRS and CDR2 as YFSETQ. The CDR3 DNA reads TGCGCCAGCAGCTTGGTACTAAGCTCTGGGGCCAACGTCCTGACTTTC. It translates to CASSLVLSSGANVLTF.

This clone has a single count. This chain's CDR3 is CSSRGGSGSRAETQYF. The CDR3 DNA follows: TGCAGCTCCCGTGGGGGTAGCGGGAGTAGGGCGGAGACCCAGTACTTC. This rearrangement joins TRBV29-1 to TRBJ2-5; 9 nucleotides match TRBD2. Per the germline V gene, CDR1 is SQVTM and CDR2 is ANQGSEA. The CDR3 sequence is 16 residues long. Trimming took 8 bases from V and 5 from J; bases not matched to a gene: 18.

The V call is TRBV11-2, the J call TRBJ2-1; 12 bases match TRBD2. The CDR3 extends over 14 amino acids. Germline V gene data show CDR1 as SGHAT and CDR2 as FQNNGV. Losses at the gene ends were 6 bases for V and 6 bases for J; bases not matched to a gene: 3. CDR3 DNA: TGTGCCAGCAGACGGACTAGCGGGATCAATGAGCAGTTCTTC. It yields the protein CASRRTSGINEQFF.

This chain uses TRBV2 with TRBJ1-3, with D possibly matching TRBD1 (5 bases). V was trimmed by 7 bases and J by 0 bases, leaving 13 bases between them. Germline lookup yields CDR1 SNHLY and CDR2 FYNNEI. This CDR3 region has 15 residues. CDR3 in DNA: TGTGCCAGCATTCCCGGGACTGCCTCTGGAAACACCATATATTTT. Translated, it gives CASIPGTASGNTIYF. Filled out from reference TRBV2 and TRBJ1-3, the complete variable domain reads EPEVTQTPSHQVTQMGQEVILRCVPISNHLYFYWYRQILGQKVEFLVSFYNNEISEKSEIFDDQFSVERPDGSNFTLKIRSTKLEDSAMYFCASIPGTASGNTIYFGEGSWLTVV.

The rearrangement joins TRBV27 to TRBJ2-1; maybe TRBD1 (5 bases). The CDR3 loop spans 13 amino acids. V was shortened by 3 bases and J by 5 bases, with 8 bases between the two germline ends. From germline, CDR1 is MNHEY and CDR2 SMNVEV (reference sequence). This chain's CDR3 is CASSLGRDNEQFF. In DNA, the CDR3 is TGTGCCAGCAGTTTGGGCAGGGACAATGAGCAGTTCTTC.

J is TRBJ2-3 and V is TRBV6-5; D is perhaps TRBD2 (6 bases). The CDR3 sequence is 14 residues long. V lost 10 bases and J 7 bases, leaving 21 bases between the germline ends. Germline V gene sequence: CDR1 MNHEY, CDR2 SVGAGI. The CDR3 DNA reads TGTGCCACCAAGACCGGGCCCCGGGGGAATACGCAGTATTTT. Translation gives CATKTGPRGNTQYF.

This clone was observed a few times. V is TRBV5-6 and J is TRBJ1-1; 9 bases are a match to TRBD1. Trimming removed 0 bases from V and 5 bases from J; junction bases left unmatched: 2. The CDR3 totals 14 residues. CDR1 and CDR2 from the germline V gene are SGHDT and YYEEEE. In nucleotides, the CDR3 is TGTGCCAGCAGCTTGGCCGGGACAGGGACTGAAGCTTTCTTT. Protein product: CASSLAGTGTEAFF.

V and J are TRBV28 and TRBJ2-7; D is undetermined. CDR3 size: 11 residues. CDR1 MDHEN and CDR2 SYDVKM come from the germline V gene. V was shortened by 6 bases and J by 4 bases, with 7 bases between the two germline ends. The CDR3 coding sequence is TGTGCCAGCAGGGAGTTGTACGAGCAGTACTTC. Its protein is CASRELYEQYF. The whole variable domain, remainder taken from reference TRBV28 and TRBJ2-7, is DVKVTQSSRYLVKRTGEKVFLECVQDMDHENMFWYRQDPGLGLRLIYFSYDVKMKEKGDIPEGYSVSREKKERFSLILESASTNQTSMYLCASRELYEQYFGPGTRLTVT.

The chain uses TRBV5-1 and TRBJ1-3, with D maybe TRBD1 (6 bases). The V gene lost 2 bases and the J gene lost 1 base, with 7 bases spanning the gap. Per germline, CDR1 SGHRS and CDR2 YFSETQ. The CDR3 totals 14 residues. This chain's CDR3 is CASSFTGSGNTIYF. The CDR3 region has the DNA TGCGCCAGCAGCTTTACAGGGTCTGGAAACACCATATATTTT.

V gene TRBV7-8 combines with J gene TRBJ2-7, with 9 bases identical to TRBD1. The CDR3 length is 14 residues. The germline V gene has CDR1 SGHVS and CDR2 FQNEAQ. The ends lost 5 bases at V and 3 bases at J; junction bases unmatched: 5. The CDR3 loop reads CASSPGQGFYEQYF. The DNA of the CDR3 is TGTGCCAGCAGCCCGGGACAGGGTTTCTACGAGCAGTACTTC.

V and J are TRBV9 and TRBJ2-5; D is possibly TRBD2 (5 bases). CDR1 is SGDLS and CDR2 is YYNGEE in the germline V gene. The CDR3 length is 15 residues. Trimming cost V 4 bases and J 1 base, with 14 bases left between them. This CDR3 is CASSLTSGSQETQYF. As DNA, the CDR3 is TGTGCCAGCAGCCTAACCTCGGGGAGCCAAGAGACCCAGTACTTC.

The V gene is TRBV19, the J gene TRBJ2-6; 11 bases fit TRBD2. Germline assignment: CDR1 LNHDA and CDR2 SQIVND (reference sequence). Germline trimming cut 5 bases from V and 1 base from J; bases unmatched to any gene: 7. This CDR3 contains 18 residues. The CDR3 reads CASSPTSGRTSGANVLTF. The CDR3 nucleotides read TGTGCCAGTAGTCCTACTAGCGGGAGAACGTCTGGGGCCAACGTCCTGACTTTC.

The chain recombines TRBV19 with TRBJ1-2; possible D gene TRBD1, 5 bases. The CDR3 loop spans 17 amino acids. V gave up 2 bases and J gave up 2 bases, with 18 bases separating them. Germline lookup yields CDR1 LNHDA and CDR2 SQIVND (reference sequence). CDR3 DNA: TGTGCCAGTAGTATAAGTTACGGGGCAGGGAAGAACTATGGCTACACCTTC. It specifies CASSISYGAGKNYGYTF.

The gene calls are TRBV2 and TRBJ1-2, with no clear D. This CDR3 is built from 12 residues. Trimming took off 1 base at V and 5 bases at J, with 5 bases between the two ends. CDR1 is SNHLY, CDR2 FYNNEI, per germline. The CDR3: CASSEDSYGYTF. The CDR3 DNA is TGTGCCAGCAGTGAAGACTCGTATGGCTACACCTTC.

The CDR3 reads CASRASGEGLGELFF. The DNA for the CDR3 is TGTGCCAGCAGAGCTAGCGGGGAAGGCCTCGGGGAGCTGTTTTTT. The chain carries TRBV28 and TRBJ2-2, with 9 bases that match TRBD2. The CDR3 is made up of 15 amino acids. V dropped 6 bases and J dropped 7; count of bases not matched to a gene: 9. Germline V CDR1 and CDR2: MDHEN, SYDVKM.